The TCR beta chain described here comes from a study of blood T cell repertoires in COVID-19. Study in general: Sample material is recorded as cDNA or gDNA derived from T cells, B-cell-depleted T cells, or PBMCs.

Looked up from germline, CDR1 is MDHEN and CDR2 is SYDVKM. Trimming removed 5 bases from V and 4 bases from J; junction bases left unmatched: 9. CDR3 size: 16 residues. The authors' processing: By means of reference gene primer amplification, nucleated cell counts were estimated. Sequenced by immunoSEQ multiplex PCR; TCRdb stores in-frame clones only, minus some. V, J and clone size are taken as reported in that table, and D and trimming were inferred from the DNA itself. Of about 140,000 clones listed, just over 85% were seen once; the top ten hold 1.5%. The chain couples TRBV28 to TRBJ2-1; 9 nucleotides match TRBD2. This receptor was taken from a woman in her sixties or seventies with acute or convalescent COVID-19. Sequenced input: peripheral blood. The CDR3 nucleotides are TGTGCCAGCAGTCCCTCCGAGGCGGGGGGGTACAATGAGCAGTTCTTC. Translating it yields CASSPSEAGGYNEQFF.